This TCR beta chain was identified during a study of T cells after yellow fever vaccination. The TCR cDNA carried a universal primer site and UMIs from 5'RACE template switching. TCRdb redid the calling of the 5' RACE reads with MiXCR, one entry per CDR3 protein. This sample has 450,000 to 550,000 distinct CDR3 sequences, with 20% to 25% found just once. Points on this clonotype: Its antigen remains unknown.

Study-level findings and limits: A weaker secondary response peaked on day 5, the primary on day 15.

This sample comprised PBMCs, obtained approximately 20 days after the first yellow fever vaccination. The origin of this receptor is a man younger than 35 who received the YFV17D yellow fever vaccine.

CDR3 DNA sequence: TGTGCCAGCAGCCGACTAGCGGGGCTGGGGGAGACCCAGTACTTC. Amino acids: CASSRLAGLGETQYF. The rearrangement joins TRBV6-1 to TRBJ2-5, with 11 bases lining up with TRBD2. V was clipped by 6 bases and J by 5 bases; unmatched bases: 8. There are 15 residues in the CDR3. Germline CDR1 and CDR2: MNHNS and SASEGT.